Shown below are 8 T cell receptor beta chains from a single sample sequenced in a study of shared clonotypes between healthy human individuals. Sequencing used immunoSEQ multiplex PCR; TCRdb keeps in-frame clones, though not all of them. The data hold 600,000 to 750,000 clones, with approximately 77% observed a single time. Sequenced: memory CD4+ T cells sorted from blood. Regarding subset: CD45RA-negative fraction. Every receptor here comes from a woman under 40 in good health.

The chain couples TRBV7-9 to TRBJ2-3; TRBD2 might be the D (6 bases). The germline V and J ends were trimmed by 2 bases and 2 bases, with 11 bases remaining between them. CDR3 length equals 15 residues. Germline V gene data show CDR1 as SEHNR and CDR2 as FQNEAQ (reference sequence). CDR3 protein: CASSLNLANTDTQYF. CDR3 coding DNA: TGTGCCAGCAGCTTAAATCTAGCGAACACAGATACGCAGTATTTT. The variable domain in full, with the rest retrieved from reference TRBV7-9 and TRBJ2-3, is DTGVSQNPRHKITKRGQNVTFRCDPISEHNRLYWYRQTLGQGPEFLTYFQNEAQLEKSRLLSDRFSAERPKGSFSTLEIQRTEQGDSAMYLCASSLNLANTDTQYFGPGTRLTVL.

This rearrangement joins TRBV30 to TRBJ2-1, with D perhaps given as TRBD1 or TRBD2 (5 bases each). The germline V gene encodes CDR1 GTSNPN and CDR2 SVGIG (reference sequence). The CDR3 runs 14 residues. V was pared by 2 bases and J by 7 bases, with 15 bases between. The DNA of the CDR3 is TGTGCCTGGAGTCCGGGGCCCGGACCTAATGAGCAGTTCTTC. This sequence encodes CAWSPGPGPNEQFF.

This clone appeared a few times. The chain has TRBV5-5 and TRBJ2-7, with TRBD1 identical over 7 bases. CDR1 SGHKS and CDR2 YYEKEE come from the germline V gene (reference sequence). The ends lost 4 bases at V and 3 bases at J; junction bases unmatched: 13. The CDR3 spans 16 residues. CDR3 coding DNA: TGTGCCAGCAGCGTAATCGAGGGACAGAAATTCTACGAGCAGTACTTC. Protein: CASSVIEGQKFYEQYF. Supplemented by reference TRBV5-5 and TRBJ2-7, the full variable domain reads DAGVTQSPTHLIKTRGQQVTLRCSPISGHKSVSWYQQVLGQGPQFIFQYYEKEERGRGNFPDRFSARQFPNYSSELNVNALLLGDSALYLCASSVIEGQKFYEQYFGPGTRLTVT.

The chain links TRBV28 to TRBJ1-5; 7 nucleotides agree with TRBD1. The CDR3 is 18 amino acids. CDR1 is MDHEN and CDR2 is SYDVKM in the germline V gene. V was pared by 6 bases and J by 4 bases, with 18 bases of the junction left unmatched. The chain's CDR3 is CASRLIARDRRENQPQHF. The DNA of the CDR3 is TGTGCCAGCAGACTAATCGCCCGGGACAGAAGAGAGAATCAGCCCCAGCATTTT.

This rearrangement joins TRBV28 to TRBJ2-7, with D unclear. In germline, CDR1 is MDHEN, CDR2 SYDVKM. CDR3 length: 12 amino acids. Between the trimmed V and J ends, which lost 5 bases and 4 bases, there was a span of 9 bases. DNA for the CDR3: TGTGCCAGCAGTCCTAGGTGGTACGAGCAGTACTTC. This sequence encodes CASSPRWYEQYF.

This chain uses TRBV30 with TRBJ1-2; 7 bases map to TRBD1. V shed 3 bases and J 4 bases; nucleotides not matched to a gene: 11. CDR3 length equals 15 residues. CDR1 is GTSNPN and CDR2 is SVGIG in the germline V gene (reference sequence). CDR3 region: CAWRYGQDPLYGYTF. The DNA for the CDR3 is TGTGCCTGGAGGTATGGACAGGACCCCCTCTATGGCTACACCTTC.

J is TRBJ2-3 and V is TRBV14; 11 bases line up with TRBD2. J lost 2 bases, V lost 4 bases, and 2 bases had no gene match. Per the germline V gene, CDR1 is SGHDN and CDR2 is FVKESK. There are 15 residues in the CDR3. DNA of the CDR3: TGTGCCAGCAGCCTAGCGGGAGGGGTCACAGATACGCAGTATTTT. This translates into CASSLAGGVTDTQYF.

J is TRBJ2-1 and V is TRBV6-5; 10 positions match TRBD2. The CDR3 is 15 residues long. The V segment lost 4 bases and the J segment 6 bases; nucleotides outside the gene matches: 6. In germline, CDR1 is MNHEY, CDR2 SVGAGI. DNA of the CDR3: TGTGCCAGCAGTTCCCAGTGGACTAGCGGCAATGAGCAGTTCTTC. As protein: CASSSQWTSGNEQFF.